Reported below is one TCR beta chain. The specificity of this receptor is unknown. It has no much larger one-base neighbor in the sample; base qualities were not kept. The immunoSEQ Assay was used to sequence TCRbeta CDR3 regions. After extraction, genomic DNA underwent amplification by bias-controlled multiplex PCR, followed by high-throughput sequencing. On the study's bioinformatics: To quantify the absolute abundance of every unique TCRbeta CDR3 region, sequences were collapsed and filtered. T cell fraction was estimated by normalizing TCRbeta template counts to usable DNA, which was measured by amplifying reference genes present in all nucleated cells. Repertoire TCRs were annotated as SARS-CoV-2-specific when V gene, CDR3 amino acid sequence and J gene were exactly matched to a known reactive TCR set. The reference SARS-CoV-2 TCR set came from MIRA and was filtered for enrichment in COVID-19-positive ImmuneCODE repertoires, removing public or cross-reactive TCRs. Drawing on the MIRA antigens, annotated TCRs were analysed further at the level of specific ORF or position within ORF. Breadth was defined as the number of annotated unique rearrangements divided by the total number of unique productive rearrangements, and depth was defined as the summed frequency of the annotated unique rearrangements. Two-sided Wilcoxon rank-sum tests were used to compare TCR breadth between groups. TCRdb mirrors the immuneACCESS table, restricted to in-frame sequences. Some clones are absent from its copies; in checked studies, under half trace to an unresolved V gene, and the reason for the others is unknown. V, J and clone size reflect that table, while D and trimming were determined from the DNA. This sample gives a few hundred thousand clones in total; around four fifths of them show up just once. Clones ranked in the top ten supply approximately 7.8% of the sample.

This specimen comes from a study of Ad26.COV2.S vaccination and SARS-CoV-2 variants (dated by TCRdb to the early 2020s). For the wider study: Vaccine-arm donors came from COV1001, a multicentre, randomized, double-blind, placebo-controlled phase I-IIa trial of Ad26.COV2.S in healthy adults. Participants in the trial were split at random into five groups of five each, receiving low-dose or high-dose Ad26.COV2.S once or twice, or else placebo on both occasions. The TCR-sequenced set comprised about 30 samples: around 20 Ad26.COV2.S vaccine recipients, 5 placebo recipients and 8 SARS-CoV-2 convalescent individuals. Ad26.COV2.S was administered intramuscularly at a dose of 5x10^10 or 1x10^11 viral particles, either as one shot or as two shots given 56 days apart. Throughout the experiments and outcome assessment, investigators stayed blinded to trial group allocation. The specificity and breadth of SARS-CoV-2-reactive T cell receptors after Ad26.COV2.S vaccination were assessed by TCRbeta repertoire sequencing.

Reading the label with the study, this specimen's treatment or condition is: 15 to 20 received Ad26.COV2.S at low or high dose, single or two shots; 5 received placebo; per-sample allocation not given. For vaccine and placebo recipients, the sequenced repertoires came from samples collected on day 63 after the first injection. Between 29 July and 7 August 2020, Cohort 1b enrolled 25 adults aged 18-55 years at one site in Boston, USA. Ad26.COV2.S was a replication-incompetent adenovirus type 26 vector that expressed a prefusion-stabilized SARS-CoV-2 spike protein derived from the original Wuhan strain. CDR3 length: 15 amino acids, cysteine to phenylalanine. Only the CDR3 region is kept as DNA, spanning 45 bases read in frame from base 1. The germline V gene supplies CDR1 SGHRS and CDR2 YFSETQ. V and J lose 3 bases and 3 bases, and a span of 15 bases separates them. The full study reports these points: The study lacked the statistical power to compare responses across vaccine doses or regimens. It was noted by the authors that total T cell responses may have been underestimated by the TCR breadth and depth analyses. Spike-specific TCR breadth was higher in Ad26.COV2.S recipients than in placebo recipients (P = 0.0014). Vaccine and placebo recipients had comparable non-spike TCR breadth, which fits with the vaccine containing only spike. After vaccination, spike-specific CD8+ and CD4+ T cell responses were reported to show substantial breadth.

The starting material was peripheral blood, obtained in a trial of Ad26.COV2.S vaccine versus placebo. Rearrangement joined TRBV5-1 to TRBJ1-1, with no confident D gene call. The TCR was taken from a person between 18 and 65 years old who received the Ad26.COV2.S COVID-19 vaccine or a placebo. The nucleotides read TGCGCCAGCAGCTGGTCCCGGGGTAGGTACACTGAAGCTTTCTTT. The translation is CASSWSRGRYTEAFF.